Following are 29 T cell receptor beta chains from one sample sequenced in a study of long-term antiretroviral therapy in people with HIV (dated by TCRdb to between 2020 and 2023). Sequencing of the TRB variable region was done with the immunoSEQ hsTCRB v3.0 assay at survey level resolution. TCRdb took this table from immuneACCESS and kept in-frame rearrangements with V and J called. Such tables lack part of the clones; where checked against another copy, unresolved V genes explain under half of the gap, and the rest is unexplained. The sample has about 39,000 clones on record, approximately 87% of them singletons. The biggest ten clones account for 4% of the sample. The specimen comprised unsorted PBMCs, sampled 1.2 years after starting antiretroviral therapy. The receptor source for this set is a woman aged 45-60 years with HIV.

The rearrangement joins TRBV6-6 to TRBJ1-3; no clear D. V lost 2 bases to trimming and J lost 0 bases, with 8 bases between them. Per germline, CDR1 MNHNY and CDR2 SVGAGI (reference sequence). The CDR3 loop spans 15 amino acids. The DNA of the CDR3 is TGTGCCAGCAGTTACCCGAGCCACTCTGGAAACACCATATATTTT. Encoded protein: CASSYPSHSGNTIYF.

The rearrangement joins TRBV18 to TRBJ2-7; D not certain. CDR1 is KGHSH, CDR2 LQKENI, per germline. Deletions cut 4 bases from V and 6 bases from J, with 16 bases between. The CDR3 sequence is 14 residues long. The CDR3 spells CASSREEFQTEQYF. DNA of the CDR3: TGTGCCAGCTCACGAGAAGAGTTCCAGACCGAGCAGTACTTC.

The J gene is TRBJ1-2, the V gene TRBV19; 7 bases line up with TRBD1. The V and J ends lost 5 bases and 3 bases, in that order; junction bases with no gene match: 6. Germline lookup yields CDR1 LNHDA and CDR2 SQIVND (reference sequence). This CDR3 is 14 amino acids long. CDR3 sequence: CASSPGQAHYGYTF. CDR3 bases: TGTGCCAGTAGTCCAGGACAGGCCCACTATGGCTACACCTTC.

The genes are TRBV5-5 and TRBJ2-7; D is undetermined. The germline CDR1 and CDR2 sequences are SGHKS and YYEKEE (reference sequence). Trimming took 2 bases from V and 0 from J, leaving 9 bases between them. The CDR3 runs 14 residues. The CDR3 loop is CASSLTAGSYEQYF. The CDR3 region has the DNA TGTGCCAGCAGCTTAACGGCCGGCTCCTACGAGCAGTACTTC.

The CDR3 DNA is TGCGCCAGCAGCTTGGACAGGGGGTATTCACCCCTCCACTTT. Its translation: CASSLDRGYSPLHF. The chain employs TRBV5-1 and TRBJ1-6; 8 bases are a match to TRBD1. This CDR3 comprises 14 residues. Per the germline V gene, CDR1 is SGHRS and CDR2 is YFSETQ. Trimming took 0 bases from V and 8 from J; bases not matched to a gene: 1.

The rearrangement links TRBV6-6 to TRBJ1-3; tentative D call: TRBD1 (6 bases). CDR3 length: 15 residues. Trimming took 7 bases from V and 4 from J, leaving 17 bases between them. The germline CDR1 and CDR2 sequences are MNHNY and SVGAGI (reference sequence). The CDR3 DNA is TGTGCCAGCAATAAGCGGGGGGCAGAGGGAAACACCATATATTTT. Its translation is CASNKRGAEGNTIYF.

The V and J genes are TRBV6-1 and TRBJ2-7; D uncertain. The CDR3 runs to 14 residues. Germline-derived CDR1 and CDR2 are MNHNS and SASEGT. V dropped 4 bases and J dropped 0 bases, with 10 bases sitting between them. CDR3 coding DNA: TGTGCCAGCAGTGTTAAGCCGGTCTCCTACGAGCAGTACTTC. Protein sequence: CASSVKPVSYEQYF.

The chain links TRBV7-2 to TRBJ2-3; 11 nucleotides line up with TRBD2. From germline, CDR1 is SGHTA and CDR2 FQGNSA. The junction had 4 bases not matched to a gene; V was cut back by 5 bases and J by 3 bases. The CDR3 has 15 amino acids. In DNA form, the CDR3 reads TGTGCCAGCAGCCCGGGACTAGCGGAAACAGATACGCAGTATTTT. Translating it yields CASSPGLAETDTQYF.

The rearrangement joins TRBV21-1 to TRBJ1-1; TRBD1 reflects the table's D call only, with no check against the DNA. TRBV21-1 counts as a pseudogene. The CDR3 is made up of 17 amino acids. The CDR3 DNA follows: TGTGCCAGCAGCAAAGGGGGACATCTCCTGCGGAACACTGAAGCTTTCTTT. It encodes CASSKGGHLLRNTEAFF.

This chain links TRBV5-1 with TRBJ1-2; D possibly corresponds to TRBD1 (6 bases). Germline loops: CDR1 SGHRS, CDR2 YFSETQ. V was trimmed by 7 bases and J by 2 bases, leaving 15 bases between them. The CDR3 covers 14 residues. The CDR3 DNA sequence: TGCGCCAGCGGCCGAGGACAGATAAACTATGGCTACACCTTC. It is translated as CASGRGQINYGYTF. Full variable domain (outside the CDR3, taken from reference TRBV5-1 and TRBJ1-2): KAGVTQTPRYLIKTRGQQVTLSCSPISGHRSVSWYQQTPGQGLQFLFEYFSETQRNKGNFPGRFSGRQFSNSRSEMNVSTLELGDSALYLCASGRGQINYGYTFGSGTRLTVV.

This chain joins TRBV30 and TRBJ1-2, with 7 bases aligning to TRBD1. With V trimmed by 5 bases and J by 2 bases, 5 bases remained unmatched. The CDR3 covers 13 residues. CDR1 GTSNPN and CDR2 SVGIG come from the germline V gene (reference sequence). CDR3 bases: TGTGCCTGGCAAAGACAGGGAAACTATGGCTACACCTTC. Protein: CAWQRQGNYGYTF.

The chain carries TRBV25-1 and TRBJ1-1; no reliable D call. CDR1 and CDR2 from the germline V gene are MGHDK and SYGVNS. The V end was cut by 5 bases, the J end by 2 bases, with 15 bases between. The CDR3 is made up of 15 amino acids. The CDR3 region is CASSPREGLNTEAFF. CDR3 sequence (DNA): TGTGCCAGCAGTCCGCGGGAGGGCCTCAACACTGAAGCTTTCTTT.

Here the CDR3 reads CAWSTGTIQPQHF. CDR3 nucleotide sequence: TGTGCCTGGAGTACCGGGACAATTCAGCCCCAGCATTTT. V and J are TRBV30 and TRBJ1-5, with D perhaps TRBD1 (6 bases). Looked up from germline, CDR1 is GTSNPN and CDR2 is SVGIG (reference sequence). The ends were cut back, 2 bases at V and 6 bases at J, with 11 bases in the middle. The CDR3 sequence is 13 residues long.

The chain combines TRBV29-1 with TRBJ1-1; TRBD1 agrees at 7 bases. Germline V gene lookup returns CDR1 SQVTM and CDR2 ANQGSEA. V lost 3 bases and J lost 2; bases outside the gene matches: 9. The CDR3 contains 15 residues. The CDR3: CSVDLRTGLNTEAFF. The CDR3 nucleotides are TGCAGCGTTGATCTAAGGACAGGCCTAAACACTGAAGCTTTCTTT.

The chain employs TRBV5-1 and TRBJ1-3; D gene ambiguous. CDR1 and CDR2 from the germline V gene are SGHRS and YFSETQ. With 4 bases removed from V and 0 bases from J, the gap between germline ends came to 14 bases. This CDR3 is built from 16 residues. CDR3 nucleotides: TGCGCCAGCAGCCCCGGGTCTACTACCTCTGGAAACACCATATATTTT. Residues: CASSPGSTTSGNTIYF.

The sample holds one count of this clone. The chain employs TRBV7-6 and TRBJ1-2; D is perhaps TRBD1 (5 bases). This CDR3 contains 13 residues. Trimming cost V 2 bases and J 8 bases, with 12 bases left between them. Germline CDR1 SGHVS, CDR2 FNYEAQ. The CDR3 loop reads CASSLPQGRGYTF. The DNA for the CDR3 is TGTGCCAGCAGCTTACCGCAGGGTCGGGGCTACACCTTC. Complete variable domain (other parts from reference TRBV7-6 and TRBJ1-2): GAGVSQSPRYKVTKRGQDVALRCDPISGHVSLYWYRQALGQGPEFLTYFNYEAQQDKSGLPNDRFSAERPEGSISTLTIQRTEQRDSAMYRCASSLPQGRGYTFGSGTRLTVV.

The chain combines TRBV7-2 with TRBJ1-6, with 10 positions matching TRBD1. CDR1 SGHTA and CDR2 FQGNSA come from the germline V gene. With 3 bases clipped from V and 9 bases from J, the junction kept 8 bases outside the gene matches. The CDR3 spans 16 residues. CDR3 loop: CASSFPGQGPGSPLHF. The CDR3 DNA follows: TGTGCCAGCAGCTTCCCGGGACAGGGGCCGGGTTCACCCCTCCACTTT.

The rearrangement links TRBV2 to TRBJ2-5; 8 bases match TRBD1. The trim removed 7 bases at V and 4 bases at J, leaving 8 bases unmatched. The CDR3 sequence is 14 residues long. Germline loops: CDR1 SNHLY, CDR2 FYNNEI. CDR3 protein: CASTLDRDVETQYF. CDR3 sequence (DNA): TGTGCCAGCACCCTGGACAGGGACGTAGAGACCCAGTACTTC.

This rearrangement joins TRBV5-6 to TRBJ2-1; D perhaps matches TRBD1 (6 bases). The CDR3 has 15 amino acids. The V and J ends lost 3 bases and 4 bases respectively, with 14 bases between them. Germline V gene data show CDR1 as SGHDT and CDR2 as YYEEEE. The CDR3 DNA sequence: TGTGCCAGCAGCTCTCCGGGACAACCATACAATGAGCAGTTCTTC. It specifies CASSSPGQPYNEQFF.

The rearrangement uses TRBV5-1 and TRBJ2-2; possibly TRBD1 for D (5 bases). Germline V gene sequence: CDR1 SGHRS, CDR2 YFSETQ. The CDR3 consists of 16 residues. The V and J ends lost 0 bases and 0 bases respectively, with 9 bases between them. Here the CDR3 reads CASSLAGRANTGELFF. The CDR3 region has the DNA TGCGCCAGCAGCTTGGCGGGCAGGGCGAACACCGGGGAGCTGTTTTTT.

This clone was observed a few times. This chain connects TRBV19 to TRBJ1-3; D is unresolved. Trimming shortened V by 2 bases and J by 2 bases, and 10 bases separated the two germline ends. Germline V gene data show CDR1 as LNHDA and CDR2 as SQIVND (reference sequence). The CDR3 has 15 residues. This chain's CDR3 is CASSINSRAGNTIYF. DNA for the CDR3: TGTGCCAGTAGTATAAATTCGAGGGCTGGAAACACCATATATTTT.

This clone came up a few times. The gene calls are TRBV7-9 and TRBJ2-7, with D unresolved. Between the trimmed V and J ends, which lost 0 bases and 2 bases, there was a span of 8 bases. Germline CDR1 reads SEHNR; CDR2 reads FQNEAQ (reference sequence). This CDR3 is built from 14 residues. The CDR3 DNA sequence: TGTGCCAGCAGCTTAGCGATAGGCCCCTACGAGCAGTACTTC. Translated, it gives CASSLAIGPYEQYF.

The V and J genes are TRBV6-1 and TRBJ1-1; D ambiguous. The CDR3 loop spans 14 amino acids. V was cut by 6 bases and J by 11 bases, with 22 bases left in between. Germline CDR1 and CDR2: MNHNS and SASEGT. The CDR3 DNA is TGTGCCAGCAGGCACCCTTTCAAGGGCCCTGCGGCTTTCTTT. Translation gives CASRHPFKGPAAFF.

There are a few counts of this clone. The chain joins TRBV4-3 to TRBJ1-5; D is uncertain. Trimming removed 2 bases from V and 9 bases from J, with 17 bases in between. The CDR3 spans 15 residues. CDR1 is LGHNA and CDR2 is YSLEER in the germline V gene. CDR3 sequence reads: CASSQTVTDGRPQHF. CDR3 nucleotide sequence: TGCGCCAGCAGCCAAACGGTGACGGACGGCCGGCCCCAGCATTTT.

This chain joins TRBV5-6 and TRBJ1-1; no definite D call. The CDR3 covers 13 residues. Trimming shortened V by 0 bases and J by 6 bases, and 9 bases separated the two germline ends. CDR1 and CDR2 from the germline V gene are SGHDT and YYEEEE. CDR3 coding DNA: TGTGCCAGCAGCTTGGTTCGGAGTGCTGAAGCTTTCTTT. Translation gives CASSLVRSAEAFF.

CDR3 loop: CASSWGGSSYNEQFF. The CDR3 coding sequence is TGTGCCAGCAGCTGGGGGGGGAGCTCCTACAATGAGCAGTTCTTC. The chain employs TRBV5-4 and TRBJ2-1; 7 positions agree with TRBD2. The CDR3 length is 15 residues. The trim removed 3 bases at V and 0 bases at J, leaving 3 bases unmatched. From germline, CDR1 is SGHNT and CDR2 YYREEE (reference sequence).

This rearrangement joins TRBV7-3 to TRBJ2-3, with a weak D call TRBD2 (6 bases). Per the germline V gene, CDR1 is SGHTA and CDR2 is FQGTGA. CDR3 length: 15 amino acids. The V and J ends lost 4 bases and 1 base respectively, with 12 bases between them. The CDR3 spells CASSSQGLRTDTQYF. The CDR3 nucleotides read TGTGCCAGCAGCTCCCAGGGACTTCGCACAGATACGCAGTATTTT.

This chain links TRBV11-1 with TRBJ2-5, with D perhaps TRBD1 or TRBD2 (5 bases each). The length of the CDR3 is 14 residues. CDR1 is SGHAT and CDR2 is FQDESV in the germline V gene (reference sequence). V gave up 7 bases and J gave up 2 bases, with 14 bases separating them. The CDR3 DNA sequence: TGTGCCAGCACAATGGGGACGGGTCAAGAGACCCAGTACTTC. This gives the protein CASTMGTGQETQYF.

The chain is built from TRBV6-1 and TRBJ1-5, with 7 bases aligning to TRBD1. Trimming at V came to 6 bases and at J to 2 bases, leaving 4 bases not matched to a gene. CDR1 and CDR2 (germline): MNHNS, SASEGT. The length of the CDR3 is 14 residues. The CDR3 protein is CASRETGGNQPQHF. Here the CDR3 DNA reads TGTGCCAGCAGAGAAACAGGGGGCAATCAGCCCCAGCATTTT.